The rows below give T cell receptor beta chains drawn from one sample of a study of blood T cell repertoires in COVID-19. Some clones are missing from TCRdb's copy, which holds only in-frame ones; the method was immunoSEQ multiplex PCR. The sample records some 200,000 clones, 80% to 90% being singletons. Input material: peripheral blood. All receptors derive from a woman older than 75 with acute or convalescent COVID-19. Both conserved end residues are part of each CDR3. A D gene is named only where the DNA matches it firmly. A row's size may be missing; if present it is once, few, many or a size class.

D	V	J	size	DNA	CDR3
NA	TRBV5-8	TRBJ2-3	NA	TGTGCCAGCAGTTCGACAGGTTCAAACACAGATACGCAGTATTTT	CASSSTGSNTDTQYF
TRBD1	TRBV24-1	TRBJ1-5	NA	TGTGCCACCAGTGATGCCCAGGGGGGCAATCAGCCCCAGCATTTT	CATSDAQGGNQPQHF
TRBD2	TRBV4-2	TRBJ2-7	NA	TGTGCCAGCAGCCACGACGGGAGGGCGGATCAGAGGGAGCAGTACTTC	CASSHDGRADQREQYF
NA	TRBV5-5	TRBJ2-4	NA	TGTGCCAGCGGAGGGACTGACAAAAACATTCAGTACTTC	CASGGTDKNIQYF
TRBD1	TRBV5-1	TRBJ1-4	NA	TGCGCCAGCAGCTTGTCAGGGACAGGCGGAGAAAAACTGTTTTTT	CASSLSGTGGEKLFF
NA	TRBV30	TRBJ1-2	NA	TGTGCCTGGAAGGCCCTGACAGTGCACTATGGCTACACCTTC	CAWKALTVHYGYTF
NA	TRBV6-2/TRBV6-3	TRBJ1-3	NA	TGTGCCAGCAGTTACTTGGGGGCTTCTGGAAACACCATATATTTT	CASSYLGASGNTIYF
TRBD1	TRBV2	TRBJ1-5	once	TGTGCCAGCAGCCAAGACAGGGGGGTACAGCCCCAGCATTTT	CASSQDRGVQPQHF
TRBD1	TRBV25-1	TRBJ1-1	NA	TGTGCCAGCAGTGGAACAGGGGCGTTAAGACTGAACACTGAAGCTTTCTTT	CASSGTGALRLNTEAFF
NA	TRBV5-1	TRBJ1-4	NA	TGCGCCAGCAGCTTGACATTTAATGAAAAACTGTTTTTT	CASSLTFNEKLFF
NA	TRBV20-1	TRBJ2-1	NA	TGCAGTGCTAGTACCGGGACAAATTACAATGAGCAGTTCTTC	CSASTGTNYNEQFF
TRBD1	TRBV20-1	TRBJ1-5	NA	TGCAGTGCCAGTCCCGGGACAGGGTTCAATCAGCCCCAGCATTTT	CSASPGTGFNQPQHF
NA	TRBV18	TRBJ1-1	NA	TGTGCCAGCTCACAAAGCCCTCCTGAAGCTTTCTTT	CASSQSPPEAFF
TRBD1	TRBV28	TRBJ1-2	NA	TGTGCCAGCAGTTTATTACAGGGGGCTCCCTATGGCTACACCTTC	CASSLLQGAPYGYTF
TRBD1	TRBV7-8	TRBJ1-2	NA	TGTGCCAGCAGCCTCAACAGGGGGGACGGCTACACCTTC	CASSLNRGDGYTF
TRBD1	TRBV7-9	TRBJ2-1	NA	TGTGCCAGCAGCTTATTCCCGTCAGGGGGCCTCAATGAGCAGTTCTTC	CASSLFPSGGLNEQFF
NA	TRBV6-1	TRBJ1-6	NA	TGTGCCAGCAGTGAAGTGGCCCATTCAGCCCTCCACTTT	CASSEVAHSALHF
NA	TRBV11-1	TRBJ1-2	NA	TGTGCCAGCAGTTTCACAGGCAACTATGGCTACACCTTC	CASSFTGNYGYTF
TRBD1	TRBV4-1	TRBJ1-4	NA	TGCGCCAGCCGACAGGGGGCTAATGAAAAACTGTTTTTT	CASRQGANEKLFF
TRBD2	TRBV19	TRBJ2-7	NA	TGTGCCAGTAGTATGGGACTAGCGGGCGGTGTCTACGAGCAGTACTTC	CASSMGLAGGVYEQYF
NA	TRBV7-2	TRBJ1-1	NA	TGTGCCAGCAGCTCCCCCCGCTCAGGGGCCATGAACACTGAAGCTTTCTTT	CASSSPRSGAMNTEAFF
TRBD1	TRBV28	TRBJ2-7	NA	TGTGCCAGCAGTTTATCGGGACAGGGGATAGGCTACGAGCAGTACTTC	CASSLSGQGIGYEQYF
TRBD2	TRBV10-2	TRBJ2-1	few	TGCGCCAGCATACCCGGGGGGGAGAATGAGCAGTTCTTC	CASIPGGENEQFF
NA	TRBV28	TRBJ1-3	NA	TGTGCCAGCAGTTTATTAAGCGCTAACACCATATATTTT	CASSLLSANTIYF
NA	TRBV18	TRBJ2-1	NA	TGTGCCAGCTCACCACCGACGGGGGGCCTTTTGGGTGAGCAGTTCTTC	CASSPPTGGLLGEQFF
TRBD1	TRBV7-2	TRBJ2-1	NA	TGTGCCAGCAGCTTAGGACAGGGGGCCTACAATGAGCAGTTCTTC	CASSLGQGAYNEQFF
NA	TRBV30	TRBJ1-3	NA	TGTGCCTGGGACCAGGGGCAAGGAAACACCATATATTTT	CAWDQGQGNTIYF
NA	TRBV7-3	TRBJ2-1	NA	TGTGCCAGCAGCATCCTCGCGGGGGCTGGGATGAATGAGCAGTTCTTC	CASSILAGAGMNEQFF
NA	TRBV5-1	TRBJ1-3	once	TGCGCCAGCAGCTTGTCAGGGGACGGAAACACCATATATTTT	CASSLSGDGNTIYF
NA	TRBV7-7	TRBJ1-5	NA	TGTGCTAGCAGCCTAAACCCGCCCAGGGGTCGACAGCCCCAGCATTTT	CASSLNPPRGRQPQHF
TRBD2	TRBV3-1/TRBV3-2	TRBJ2-7	NA	TGTGCCAGCAGCCCAACTAGCGGGGGGGCCTACGAGCAGTACTTC	CASSPTSGGAYEQYF
TRBD1	TRBV15	TRBJ1-4	NA	TGTGCCACCAGCGGCCATGGGACAGGGCGTGAAAAACTGTTTTTT	CATSGHGTGREKLFF
TRBD1	TRBV11-3	TRBJ1-3	NA	TGTGCCAGCAGCTTTGGTGTCCCAGGGGGTTCTGGAAACACCATATATTTT	CASSFGVPGGSGNTIYF
TRBD1	TRBV19	TRBJ1-1	many	TGTGCCAGTAGTTCTCGGACAGGACCCACTGAAGCTTTCTTT	CASSSRTGPTEAFF
NA	TRBV30	TRBJ1-1	NA	TGTGCCTGGAGTGTAAACCCTCCGCAGGGATGGTACACTGAAGCTTTCTTT	CAWSVNPPQGWYTEAFF
NA	TRBV6-1	TRBJ1-1	NA	TGTGCCAGCAGTGATTTACTCCCTGAAGCTTTCTTT	CASSDLLPEAFF
TRBD1	TRBV6-4	TRBJ1-1	NA	TGTGCCAGCAGTCGGGACAGGGTGAACACTGAAGCTTTCTTT	CASSRDRVNTEAFF
NA	TRBV7-2	TRBJ2-5	NA	TGTGCCAGCAGCTTAGTAGCGCAAGAGACCCAGTACTTC	CASSLVAQETQYF
TRBD1	TRBV5-5	TRBJ1-2	NA	TGTGCCAGCAGCTTACCCCCGGGACAGCCAAACTATGGCTACACCTTC	CASSLPPGQPNYGYTF
NA	TRBV30	TRBJ1-5	few	TGTGCCTGGGACAGATACGGCAATCAGCCCCAGCATTTT	CAWDRYGNQPQHF
NA	TRBV6-2/TRBV6-3	TRBJ1-5	NA	TGTGCCAGCAGTTACTATAACAGGGAGACGGGTCAGCCCCAGCATTTT	CASSYYNRETGQPQHF
TRBD2	TRBV19	TRBJ2-1	NA	TGTGCCAGTAGTAACCTAGCGGGGTCCTACAATGAGCAGTTCTTC	CASSNLAGSYNEQFF
TRBD1	TRBV29-1	TRBJ1-2	few	TGCAGCGTTGAGGGGCAGGGGGCGGCTGGCTACACCTTC	CSVEGQGAAGYTF
TRBD2	TRBV10-3	TRBJ2-1	NA	TGTGCCATCAGTGAAGCCGGGACTAGCGGTCCCCTCTCGGAGGAGCAGTTCTTC	CAISEAGTSGPLSEEQFF
TRBD1	TRBV19	TRBJ2-5	NA	TGTGCCAGTAGAAATAAGGGACAGGGGAAGGAGACCCAGTACTTC	CASRNKGQGKETQYF
NA	TRBV27	TRBJ2-1	NA	TGTGCCAGCAGTTTAAACAGACAAGAGCAGTTCTTC	CASSLNRQEQFF
NA	TRBV10-3	TRBJ2-1	NA	TGTGCCATCAGTTCGCGGCAAGATTACAATGAGCAGTTCTTC	CAISSRQDYNEQFF
TRBD1	TRBV10-3	TRBJ1-4	few	TGTGCCATCAGTGACGGACAGGGGAATGAAAAACTGTTTTTT	CAISDGQGNEKLFF
NA	TRBV5-1	TRBJ1-2	NA	TGCGCCAGCAGCTGGATAGGCACGGCGGGGGCCTATGGCTACACCTTC	CASSWIGTAGAYGYTF